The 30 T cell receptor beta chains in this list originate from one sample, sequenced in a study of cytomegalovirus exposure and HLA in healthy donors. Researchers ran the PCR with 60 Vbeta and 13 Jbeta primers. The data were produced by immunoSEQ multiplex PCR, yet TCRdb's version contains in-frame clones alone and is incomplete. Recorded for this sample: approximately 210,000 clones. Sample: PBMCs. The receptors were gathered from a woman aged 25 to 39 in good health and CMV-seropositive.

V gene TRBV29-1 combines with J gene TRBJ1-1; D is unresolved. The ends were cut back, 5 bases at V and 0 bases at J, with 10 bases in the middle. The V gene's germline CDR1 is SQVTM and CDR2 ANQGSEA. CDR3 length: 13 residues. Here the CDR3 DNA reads TGCAGCGTTATAAGCGGAATGAACACTGAAGCTTTCTTT. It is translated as CSVISGMNTEAFF.

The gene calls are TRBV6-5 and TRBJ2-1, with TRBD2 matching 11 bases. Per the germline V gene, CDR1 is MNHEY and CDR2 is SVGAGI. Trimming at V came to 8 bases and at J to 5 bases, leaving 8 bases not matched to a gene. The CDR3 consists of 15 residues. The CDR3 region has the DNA TGTGCCAGCGGAATAGCGGGAGGGAGGAACAATGAGCAGTTCTTC. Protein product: CASGIAGGRNNEQFF.

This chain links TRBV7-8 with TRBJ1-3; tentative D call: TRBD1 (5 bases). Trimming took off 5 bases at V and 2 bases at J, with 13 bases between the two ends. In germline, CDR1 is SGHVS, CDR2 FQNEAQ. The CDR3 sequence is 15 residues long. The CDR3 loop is CASSARSGPGNTIYF. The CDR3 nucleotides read TGTGCCAGCAGCGCCCGATCAGGGCCTGGAAACACCATATATTTT.

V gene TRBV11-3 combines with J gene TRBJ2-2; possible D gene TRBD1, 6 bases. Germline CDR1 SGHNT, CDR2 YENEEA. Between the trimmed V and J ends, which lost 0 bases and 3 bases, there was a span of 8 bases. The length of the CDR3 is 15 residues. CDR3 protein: CASSLETGHTGELFF. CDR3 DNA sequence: TGTGCCAGCAGCTTAGAGACAGGCCACACCGGGGAGCTGTTTTTT.

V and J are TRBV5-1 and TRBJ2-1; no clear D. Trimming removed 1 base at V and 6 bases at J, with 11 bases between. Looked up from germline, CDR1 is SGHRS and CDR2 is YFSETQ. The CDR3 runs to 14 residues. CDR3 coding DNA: TGCGCCAGCAGCTTGATAGCAGCTTTCAATGAGCAGTTCTTC. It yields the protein CASSLIAAFNEQFF.

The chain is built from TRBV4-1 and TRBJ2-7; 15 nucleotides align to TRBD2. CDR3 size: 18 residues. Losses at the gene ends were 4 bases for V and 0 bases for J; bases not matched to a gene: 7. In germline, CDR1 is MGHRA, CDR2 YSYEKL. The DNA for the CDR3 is TGCGCCAGCAGCCCAATCGGGACTAGCGGGGGGAGCTCCTACGAGCAGTACTTC. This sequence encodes CASSPIGTSGGSSYEQYF.

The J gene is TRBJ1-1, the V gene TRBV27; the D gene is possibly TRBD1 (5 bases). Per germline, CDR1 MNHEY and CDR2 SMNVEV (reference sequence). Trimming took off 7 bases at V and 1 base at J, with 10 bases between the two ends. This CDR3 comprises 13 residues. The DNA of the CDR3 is TGTGCCAGCACCGCCGGGGGGAACACTGAAGCTTTCTTT. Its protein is CASTAGGNTEAFF.

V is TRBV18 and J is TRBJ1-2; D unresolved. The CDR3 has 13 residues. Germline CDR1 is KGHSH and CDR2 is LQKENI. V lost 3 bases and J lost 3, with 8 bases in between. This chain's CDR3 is CASSPDGDYGYTF. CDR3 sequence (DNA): TGTGCCAGCTCACCCGACGGGGACTATGGCTACACCTTC.

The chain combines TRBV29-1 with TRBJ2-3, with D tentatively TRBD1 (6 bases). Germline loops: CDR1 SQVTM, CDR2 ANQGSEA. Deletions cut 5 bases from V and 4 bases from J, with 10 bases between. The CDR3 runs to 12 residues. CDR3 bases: TGCAGCGTTTCTGGGGGCGCAGATACGCAGTATTTT. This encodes CSVSGGADTQYF.

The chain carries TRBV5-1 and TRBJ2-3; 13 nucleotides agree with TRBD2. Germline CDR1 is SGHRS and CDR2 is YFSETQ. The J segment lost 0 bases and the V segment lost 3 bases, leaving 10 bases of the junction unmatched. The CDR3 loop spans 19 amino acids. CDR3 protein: CASSSTTSGGQLSTDTQYF. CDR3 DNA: TGCGCCAGCAGCTCCACGACTAGCGGGGGGCAGCTTAGCACAGATACGCAGTATTTT.

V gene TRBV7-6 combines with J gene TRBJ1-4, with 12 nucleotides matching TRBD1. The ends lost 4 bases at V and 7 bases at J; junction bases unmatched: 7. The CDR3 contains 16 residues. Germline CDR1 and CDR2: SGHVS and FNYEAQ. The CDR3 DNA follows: TGTGCCAGCAGCTCCTTGGGACAGGGGGCATTTGAAAAACTGTTTTTT. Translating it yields CASSSLGQGAFEKLFF.

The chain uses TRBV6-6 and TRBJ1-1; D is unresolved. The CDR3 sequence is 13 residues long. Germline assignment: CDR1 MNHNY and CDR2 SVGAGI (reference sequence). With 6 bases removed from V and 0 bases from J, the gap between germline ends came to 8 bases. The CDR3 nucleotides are TGTGCCAGCAGCACTCACGTGAACACTGAAGCTTTCTTT. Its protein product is CASSTHVNTEAFF.

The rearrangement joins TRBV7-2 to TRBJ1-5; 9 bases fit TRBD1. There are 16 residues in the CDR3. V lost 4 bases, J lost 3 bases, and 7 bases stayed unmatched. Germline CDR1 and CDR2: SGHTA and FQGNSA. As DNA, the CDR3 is TGTGCCAGCAGCTACCTGGACAGGGGAGTCAATCAGCCCCAGCATTTT. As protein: CASSYLDRGVNQPQHF.

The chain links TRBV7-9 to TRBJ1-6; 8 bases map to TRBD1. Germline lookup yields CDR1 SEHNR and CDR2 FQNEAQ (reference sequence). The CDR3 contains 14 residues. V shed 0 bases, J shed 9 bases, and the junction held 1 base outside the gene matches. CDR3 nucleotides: TGTGCCAGCAGCTTAGCACAGGGGGGTTCACCCCTCCACTTT. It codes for CASSLAQGGSPLHF.

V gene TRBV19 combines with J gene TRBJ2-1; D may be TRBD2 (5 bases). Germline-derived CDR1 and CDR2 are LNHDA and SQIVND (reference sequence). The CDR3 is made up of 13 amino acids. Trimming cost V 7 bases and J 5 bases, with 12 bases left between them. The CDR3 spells CASNSGTHNEQFF. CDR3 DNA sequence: TGTGCCAGTAACAGCGGAACACACAATGAGCAGTTCTTC.

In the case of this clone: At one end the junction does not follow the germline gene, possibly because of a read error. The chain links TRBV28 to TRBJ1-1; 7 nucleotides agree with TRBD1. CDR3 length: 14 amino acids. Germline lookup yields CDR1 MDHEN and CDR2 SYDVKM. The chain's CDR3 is CASRAGTANSEAFF. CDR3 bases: TGTGCCAGCAGGGCCGGGACAGCCAACAGTGAAGCTTTCTTT.

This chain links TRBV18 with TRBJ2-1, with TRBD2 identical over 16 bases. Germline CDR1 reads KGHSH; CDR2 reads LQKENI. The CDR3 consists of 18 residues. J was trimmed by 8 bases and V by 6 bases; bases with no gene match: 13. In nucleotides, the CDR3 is TGTGCCAGCTCCCGGACGGACACCGGGACTAGCGGGAGGGATGAGCAGTTCTTC. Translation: CASSRTDTGTSGRDEQFF.

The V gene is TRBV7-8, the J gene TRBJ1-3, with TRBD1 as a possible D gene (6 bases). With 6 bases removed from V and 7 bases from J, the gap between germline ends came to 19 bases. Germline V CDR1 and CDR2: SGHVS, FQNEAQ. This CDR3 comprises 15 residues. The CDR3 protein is CASSLTQGGGNTIYF. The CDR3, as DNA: TGTGCCAGCAGTTTAACACAGGGTGGCGGGAACACCATATATTTT.

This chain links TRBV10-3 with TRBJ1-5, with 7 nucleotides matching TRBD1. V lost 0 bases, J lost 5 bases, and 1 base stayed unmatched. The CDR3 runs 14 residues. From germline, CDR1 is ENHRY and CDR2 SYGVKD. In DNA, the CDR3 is TGTGCCATCAGTGAGTCGACAGGGCATCAGCCCCAGCATTTT. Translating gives CAISESTGHQPQHF.

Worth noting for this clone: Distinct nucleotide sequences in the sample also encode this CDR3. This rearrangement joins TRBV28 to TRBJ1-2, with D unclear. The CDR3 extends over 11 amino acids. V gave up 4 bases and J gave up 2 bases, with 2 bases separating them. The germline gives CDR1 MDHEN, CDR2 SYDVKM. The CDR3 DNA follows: TGTGCCAGCAGTTCAAACTATGGCTACACCTTC. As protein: CASSSNYGYTF.

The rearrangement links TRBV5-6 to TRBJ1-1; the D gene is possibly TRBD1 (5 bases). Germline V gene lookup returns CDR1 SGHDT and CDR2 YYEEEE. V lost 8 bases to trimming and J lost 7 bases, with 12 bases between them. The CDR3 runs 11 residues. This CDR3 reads CASFRQGEAFF. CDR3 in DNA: TGTGCCAGTTTCCGGCAGGGTGAAGCTTTCTTT.

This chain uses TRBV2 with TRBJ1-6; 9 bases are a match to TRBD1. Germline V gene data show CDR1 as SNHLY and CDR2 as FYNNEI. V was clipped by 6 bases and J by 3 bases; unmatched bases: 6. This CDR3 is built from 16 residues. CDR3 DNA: TGTGCCAGCAGCGCGGGACAGGGCGTCTATAATTCACCCCTCCACTTT. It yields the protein CASSAGQGVYNSPLHF.

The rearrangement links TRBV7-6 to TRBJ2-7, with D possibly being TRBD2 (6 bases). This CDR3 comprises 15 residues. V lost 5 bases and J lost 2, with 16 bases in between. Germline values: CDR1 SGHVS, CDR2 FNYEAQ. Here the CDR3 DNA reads TGTGCCAGCAGCCCCGCCGGGACTCCGACCTACGAGCAGTACTTC. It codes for CASSPAGTPTYEQYF.

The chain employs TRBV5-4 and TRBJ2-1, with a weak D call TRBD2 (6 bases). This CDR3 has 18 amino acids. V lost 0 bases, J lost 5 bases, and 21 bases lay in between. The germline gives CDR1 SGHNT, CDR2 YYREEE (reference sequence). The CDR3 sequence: CASSLVASRLADHNEQFF. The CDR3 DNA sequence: TGTGCCAGCAGCTTGGTGGCATCTCGGTTAGCGGATCACAATGAGCAGTTCTTC.

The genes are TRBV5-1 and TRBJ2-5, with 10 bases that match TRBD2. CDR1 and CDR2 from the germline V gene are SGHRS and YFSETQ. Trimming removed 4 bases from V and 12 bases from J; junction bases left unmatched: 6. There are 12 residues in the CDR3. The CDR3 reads CASSPQGTSEYF. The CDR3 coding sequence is TGCGCCAGCAGCCCCCAAGGGACTAGCGAGTACTTC.

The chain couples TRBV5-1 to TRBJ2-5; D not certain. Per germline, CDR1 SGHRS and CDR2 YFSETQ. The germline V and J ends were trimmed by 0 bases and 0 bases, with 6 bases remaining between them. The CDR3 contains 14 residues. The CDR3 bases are TGCGCCAGCAGCTTGGATATGTACCAAGAGACCCAGTACTTC. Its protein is CASSLDMYQETQYF. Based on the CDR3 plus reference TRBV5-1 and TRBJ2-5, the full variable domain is KAGVTQTPRYLIKTRGQQVTLSCSPISGHRSVSWYQQTPGQGLQFLFEYFSETQRNKGNFPGRFSGRQFSNSRSEMNVSTLELGDSALYLCASSLDMYQETQYFGPGTRLLVL.

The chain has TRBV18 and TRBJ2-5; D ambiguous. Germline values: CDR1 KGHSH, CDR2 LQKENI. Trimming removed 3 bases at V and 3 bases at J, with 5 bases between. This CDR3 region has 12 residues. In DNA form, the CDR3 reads TGTGCCAGCTCACCGAGCGAAGAGACCCAGTACTTC. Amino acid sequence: CASSPSEETQYF.

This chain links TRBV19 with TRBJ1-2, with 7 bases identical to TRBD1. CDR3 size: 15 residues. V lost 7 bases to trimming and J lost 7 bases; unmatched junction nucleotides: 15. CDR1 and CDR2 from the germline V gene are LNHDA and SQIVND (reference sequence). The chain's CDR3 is CASTRTGSSGSGYTF. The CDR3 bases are TGTGCCAGTACAAGGACAGGTTCATCCGGGAGTGGCTACACCTTC.

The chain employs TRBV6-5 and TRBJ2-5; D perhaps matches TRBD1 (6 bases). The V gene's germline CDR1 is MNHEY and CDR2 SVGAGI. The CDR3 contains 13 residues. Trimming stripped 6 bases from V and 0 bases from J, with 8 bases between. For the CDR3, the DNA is TGTGCCAGCAGCAGGGGCGACCAAGAGACCCAGTACTTC. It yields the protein CASSRGDQETQYF.

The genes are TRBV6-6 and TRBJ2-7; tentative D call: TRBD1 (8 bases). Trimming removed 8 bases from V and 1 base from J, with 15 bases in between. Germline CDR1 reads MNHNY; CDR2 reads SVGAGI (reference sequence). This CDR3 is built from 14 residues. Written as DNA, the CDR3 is TGTGCCAGCTCCCTACAGGGGGGGTCCTACGAGCAGTACTTC. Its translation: CASSLQGGSYEQYF.